The 18 T cell receptor beta chains given below trace back to one sample, sequenced in a study of identical twins listed by TCRdb under 2016. Libraries were made using 5' RACE. Sequenced using an Illumina HiSeq 2000. Using fastp trimming at Q25 and MiXCR clonotype assembly, TCRdb reanalyzed the public sequencing data and kept in-frame beta chains. Rows with a matching CDR3 protein are joined into one entry that keeps the most common DNA and genes. In this sample the table shows roughly 290,000 distinct CDR3 sequences, just under 9.5% of which occur a single time. The ten largest clones capture approximately 7% of the sample. This sample was shared with a second study, whose subject was yellow fever vaccine responses in identical twins.

The sequencing sample was made of CD8+ T cells sorted from blood. The receptors come from a woman aged 18-29 years in good health.

This clonotype has only a few counts. This chain joins TRBV7-8 and TRBJ1-2; 9 nucleotides agree with TRBD1. CDR3 size: 17 residues. Germline V CDR1 and CDR2: SGHVS, FQNEAQ. With 1 base clipped from V and 4 bases from J, the junction kept 10 bases outside the gene matches. The CDR3 sequence: CASSLERGTGNSYGYTF. The DNA for the CDR3 is TGTGCCAGCAGCTTAGAACGGGGGACAGGGAATTCCTATGGCTACACCTTC.

This clonotype was picked up a small number of times. The rearrangement uses TRBV4-3 and TRBJ2-7; D remains ambiguous. V was cut by 0 bases and J by 3 bases, with 12 bases left in between. This CDR3 has 15 amino acids. Per the germline V gene, CDR1 is LGHNA and CDR2 is YSLEER. CDR3 residues: CASSQDGATLYEQYF. CDR3 sequence (DNA): TGCGCCAGCAGCCAAGACGGAGCGACCCTCTACGAGCAGTACTTC.

This clonotype was detected a few times. The V call is TRBV24-1, the J call TRBJ2-1; no firm D call. Germline-derived CDR1 and CDR2 are KGHDR and SFDVKD. This CDR3 is 14 amino acids long. With 0 bases removed from V and 6 bases from J, the gap between germline ends came to 8 bases. The CDR3 sequence: CATSDLGLPNEQFF. The CDR3 DNA reads as TGTGCCACCAGTGATTTGGGTCTCCCCAATGAGCAGTTCTTC.

This clonotype was detected ten times or more. The J gene is TRBJ2-5, the V gene TRBV9, with D perhaps TRBD2 (5 bases). Per the germline V gene, CDR1 is SGDLS and CDR2 is YYNGEE. There are 14 residues in the CDR3. The ends were cut back, 0 bases at V and 1 base at J, with 7 bases in the middle. In DNA form, the CDR3 reads TGTGCCAGCAGCGTAGCGGGGAGCCAAGAGACCCAGTACTTC. Translated: CASSVAGSQETQYF.

This clonotype was seen more than once but under ten times. The chain carries TRBV19 and TRBJ2-3; unclear D gene. The V end was cut by 4 bases, the J end by 1 base, with 12 bases between. CDR1 is LNHDA and CDR2 is SQIVND in the germline V gene (reference sequence). The CDR3 has 15 amino acids. CDR3 DNA sequence: TGTGCCAGTAGTACCGGACCCCTAGGCACAGATACGCAGTATTTT. Translation: CASSTGPLGTDTQYF.

This clonotype was seen at least ten times. This chain connects TRBV7-9 to TRBJ1-1; 8 nucleotides agree with TRBD1. The J segment lost 6 bases and the V segment lost 5 bases, leaving 2 bases of the junction unmatched. Germline CDR1 and CDR2: SEHNR and FQNEAQ (reference sequence). CDR3 length: 12 amino acids. The CDR3 sequence is CASSSRGPEAFF. The CDR3 DNA follows: TGTGCCAGCAGCAGCAGGGGGCCTGAAGCTTTCTTT.

This clonotype appeared many times. This sequence joins TRBV11-2 and TRBJ2-2, with TRBD2 as a possible D gene (6 bases). Deletions cut 6 bases from V and 3 bases from J, with 14 bases between. CDR3 length: 15 amino acids. The germline CDR1 and CDR2 sequences are SGHAT and FQNNGV. As DNA, the CDR3 is TGTGCCAGCAGGTGGATGGGGGAGGACACCGGGGAGCTGTTTTTT. Its protein product is CASRWMGEDTGELFF.

The sample holds many counts of this clonotype. This sequence joins TRBV12-3 or TRBV12-4 and TRBJ2-1; 9 bases are shared with TRBD1. CDR3 length: 14 residues. V lost 4 bases and J lost 5; bases outside the gene matches: 3. This chain's CDR3 is CASSSWTGDNEQFF. The CDR3 DNA sequence: TGTGCCAGCAGTTCTTGGACAGGGGACAATGAGCAGTTCTTC.

V gene TRBV2 combines with J gene TRBJ2-1; 10 nucleotides match TRBD1. CDR1 SNHLY and CDR2 FYNNEI come from the germline V gene. The J segment lost 5 bases and the V segment lost 11 bases, leaving 21 bases of the junction unmatched. The CDR3 length is 18 residues. Here the CDR3 DNA reads TGTGCCTGCTGTGCTCAATTGCCGGGGACAGGGGCCCACAATGAGCAGTTCTTC. This codes for CACCAQLPGTGAHNEQFF.

This clonotype was detected ten times or more. The chain combines TRBV28 with TRBJ2-1; 7 nucleotides match TRBD2. CDR3 length: 18 amino acids. Per the germline V gene, CDR1 is MDHEN and CDR2 is SYDVKM. V gave up 2 bases and J gave up 1 base; unmatched junction bases: 11. The CDR3 sequence is CASSLEWAGVWSYNEQFF. As DNA, the CDR3 is TGTGCCAGCAGTTTAGAATGGGCGGGAGTTTGGTCCTACAATGAGCAGTTCTTC.

This clonotype was picked up many times. The CDR3 loop is CSVEGLGRQETQYF. For the CDR3, the DNA is TGCAGCGTTGAAGGGTTGGGTCGGCAAGAGACCCAGTACTTC. The chain combines TRBV29-1 with TRBJ2-5; D gene uncertain. Germline V gives CDR1 SQVTM, CDR2 ANQGSEA. V was cut by 1 base and J by 2 bases, with 11 bases left in between. This CDR3 comprises 14 residues.

This clonotype was counted only a few times. This chain joins TRBV28 and TRBJ2-1; weak D call: TRBD1 (6 bases). Germline values: CDR1 MDHEN, CDR2 SYDVKM. Trimming pared 5 bases from V and 5 bases from J, leaving 13 bases between. This CDR3 comprises 14 residues. The CDR3: CASSLDRIDNEQFF. CDR3 nucleotides: TGTGCCAGCAGTCTGGACAGAATCGACAATGAGCAGTTCTTC.

This clonotype was detected a few times. The chain has TRBV2 and TRBJ2-1; 13 positions agree with TRBD2. Trimming at V came to 6 bases and at J to 0 bases, leaving 11 bases not matched to a gene. Germline assignment: CDR1 SNHLY and CDR2 FYNNEI. This CDR3 has 19 amino acids. The CDR3 spells CASRDPWTSGGRSYNEQFF. The DNA of the CDR3 is TGTGCCAGCAGGGATCCTTGGACTAGCGGGGGCCGCTCCTACAATGAGCAGTTCTTC.

J is TRBJ1-1 and V is TRBV27; D gene ambiguous. Germline V gene sequence: CDR1 MNHEY, CDR2 SMNVEV (reference sequence). V lost 4 bases to trimming and J lost 4 bases, with 13 bases between them. This CDR3 has 14 amino acids. The CDR3 sequence: CASSSSLLGTEAFF. CDR3 sequence (DNA): TGTGCCAGCAGTTCGTCCCTCTTGGGCACTGAAGCTTTCTTT.

In its sample, this clonotype was seen many times. The chain carries TRBV24-1 and TRBJ2-4; possibly TRBD2 for D (6 bases). Germline CDR1 and CDR2: KGHDR and SFDVKD. V was shortened by 4 bases and J by 3 bases, with 9 bases between the two germline ends. This CDR3 region has 14 residues. CDR3 coding DNA: TGTGCCACCAGTGAGGGGCGGGACAAAAACATTCAGTACTTC. Translating it yields CATSEGRDKNIQYF.

In this sample, this clonotype turned up a few times. V usage is TRBV30 and J usage is TRBJ2-1; TRBD1 aligns across 9 bases. Germline lookup yields CDR1 GTSNPN and CDR2 SVGIG (reference sequence). V shed 5 bases, J shed 4 bases, and the junction held 3 bases outside the gene matches. The CDR3 length is 13 residues. The CDR3 sequence: CAWGQGRYNEQFF. In DNA form, the CDR3 reads TGTGCCTGGGGACAGGGGCGTTACAATGAGCAGTTCTTC.

This clonotype has a handful of counts. This rearrangement joins TRBV11-1 to TRBJ2-7; a possible D gene is TRBD1 (6 bases). The CDR3 extends over 18 amino acids. Germline CDR1 and CDR2: SGHAT and FQDESV (reference sequence). The germline V and J ends were trimmed by 6 bases and 3 bases, with 27 bases remaining between them. The CDR3 DNA reads as TGTGCCAGCAGTTCCCGCGAGACTACAGGGCCGAAAAGCTACGAGCAGTACTTC. Translating it yields CASSSRETTGPKSYEQYF.

This clonotype was counted only a few times. The rearrangement links TRBV5-1 to TRBJ2-7, with D possibly being TRBD1 or TRBD2 (7 bases each). The V end was cut by 4 bases, the J end by 3 bases, with 14 bases between. CDR3 length: 14 amino acids. Germline V lookup: CDR1 SGHRS, CDR2 YFSETQ. CDR3 DNA sequence: TGCGCCAGCAGCGGGGGGGACAGATACTACGAGCAGTACTTC. It encodes CASSGGDRYYEQYF.